Each of the 21 T cell receptor beta chains below was sequenced from the same sample in a study of PD-1 blockade in mismatch repair-deficient tumors. Profiled with immunoSEQ multiplex PCR; TCRdb holds only in-frame clones, not every one. The table has some 130,000 clones, 88% seen once. The input for sequencing was peripheral blood, taken 70 to 73 weeks after starting pembrolizumab. The receptor source for this set is an adult with mismatch repair-deficient cancer.

The chain links TRBV30 to TRBJ2-7; 8 bases line up with TRBD1. The CDR3 consists of 14 residues. Trimming cost V 3 bases and J 3 bases; bases outside gene matches: 7. From germline, CDR1 is GTSNPN and CDR2 SVGIG (reference sequence). The CDR3 coding sequence is TGTGCCTGGAGAGATACAGGGGGTCTCTACGAGCAGTACTTC. Amino acids: CAWRDTGGLYEQYF.

Note on this clone: Additional DNA sequences in this sample encode the identical CDR3. This chain connects TRBV19 to TRBJ2-2, with D unclear. This CDR3 spans 13 amino acids. The germline V and J ends were trimmed by 1 base and 4 bases, with 4 bases remaining between them. Germline CDR1 reads LNHDA; CDR2 reads SQIVND (reference sequence). The chain's CDR3 is CASSIGGTGELFF. The CDR3 coding sequence is TGTGCCAGTAGTATAGGGGGCACCGGGGAGCTGTTTTTT. Variable domain in full (rest from reference TRBV19 and TRBJ2-2): DGGITQSPKYLFRKEGQNVTLSCEQNLNHDAMYWYRQDPGQGLRLIYYSQIVNDFQKGDIAEGYSVSREKKESFPLTVTSAQKNPTAFYLCASSIGGTGELFFGEGSRLTVL.

This chain joins TRBV2 and TRBJ1-2; 7 bases agree with TRBD1. This CDR3 region has 15 residues. Germline V lookup: CDR1 SNHLY, CDR2 FYNNEI. Losses at the gene ends were 2 bases for V and 3 bases for J; bases not matched to a gene: 6. CDR3: CASSEIGTADYGYTF. CDR3 DNA: TGTGCCAGCAGTGAAATTGGGACAGCGGACTATGGCTACACCTTC.

This chain uses TRBV5-4 with TRBJ2-7; D is perhaps TRBD1 or TRBD2 (6 bases each). This CDR3 is built from 20 residues. The V end was cut by 3 bases, the J end by 3 bases, with 31 bases between. Germline V gene lookup returns CDR1 SGHNT and CDR2 YYREEE (reference sequence). This CDR3 reads CASSSPPGGHPNRGYYEQYF. CDR3 nucleotides: TGTGCCAGCAGCTCCCCTCCCGGGGGACACCCCAACCGGGGATACTACGAGCAGTACTTC.

The chain recombines TRBV28 with TRBJ2-2, with a possible D match to TRBD1 (6 bases). V gave up 4 bases and J gave up 1 base, with 16 bases separating them. Germline CDR1 reads MDHEN; CDR2 reads SYDVKM. CDR3 length: 17 amino acids. The CDR3 is CASSSSRTDLNTGELFF. CDR3 in DNA: TGTGCCAGCAGTTCTTCCAGGACAGACCTGAACACCGGGGAGCTGTTTTTT. The variable domain in full, with the rest retrieved from reference TRBV28 and TRBJ2-2, is DVKVTQSSRYLVKRTGEKVFLECVQDMDHENMFWYRQDPGLGLRLIYFSYDVKMKEKGDIPEGYSVSREKKERFSLILESASTNQTSMYLCASSSSRTDLNTGELFFGEGSRLTVL.

This chain uses TRBV9 with TRBJ2-1, with D perhaps TRBD2 (5 bases). CDR1 and CDR2 from the germline V gene are SGDLS and YYNGEE. The ends were cut back, 4 bases at V and 0 bases at J, with 8 bases in the middle. The CDR3 spans 14 residues. The CDR3 nucleotides read TGTGCCAGCAGCCCAGCGGACTCCTACAATGAGCAGTTCTTC. Translation gives CASSPADSYNEQFF. The variable domain in full, completed from reference TRBV9 and TRBJ2-1, reads DSGVTQTPKHLITATGQRVTLRCSPRSGDLSVYWYQQSLDQGLQFLIQYYNGEERAKGNILERFSAQQFPDLHSELNLSSLELGDSALYFCASSPADSYNEQFFGPGTRLTVL.

This chain uses TRBV7-9 with TRBJ2-1; the D call may be TRBD1 or TRBD2 (5 bases each). Deletions cut 4 bases from V and 2 bases from J, with 12 bases between. Germline assignment: CDR1 SEHNR and CDR2 FQNEAQ (reference sequence). The CDR3 has 15 residues. The CDR3 region is CASSSSGTTYNEQFF. DNA of the CDR3: TGTGCCAGCAGCTCCTCCGGGACCACCTACAATGAGCAGTTCTTC.

The V and J genes are TRBV30 and TRBJ1-1; 7 bases map to TRBD1. The ends lost 2 bases at V and 9 bases at J; junction bases unmatched: 9. The germline CDR1 and CDR2 sequences are GTSNPN and SVGIG (reference sequence). There are 13 residues in the CDR3. This CDR3 reads CAWSTDREVKAFF. For the CDR3, the DNA is TGTGCCTGGAGTACTGACAGGGAGGTTAAAGCTTTCTTT.

The V and J genes are TRBV5-3 and TRBJ2-1; 7 nucleotides match TRBD2. TRBV5-3 is classed as an ORF, of uncertain function. J gave up 2 bases and V 0 bases, and 5 bases lay outside the gene matches. This CDR3 spans 16 amino acids. The CDR3 reads CARSLASSGTYNEQFF. Written as DNA, the CDR3 is TGTGCCAGAAGCTTGGCGTCTAGCGGCACCTACAATGAGCAGTTCTTC.

The gene calls are TRBV7-5 and TRBJ2-7; TRBD1, the table's D call, lacks a check against the DNA. TRBV7-5 is a pseudogene locus. The CDR3 loop spans 10 amino acids. The CDR3 protein is CASDKYEQYF. The CDR3 nucleotides are TGTGCCAGCGACAAGTACGAGCAGTACTTC.

This chain joins TRBV11-2 and TRBJ1-2; TRBD1 matches at 7 bases. CDR1 and CDR2 from the germline V gene are SGHAT and FQNNGV. The CDR3 totals 13 residues. The ends lost 5 bases at V and 4 bases at J; junction bases unmatched: 4. In nucleotides, the CDR3 is TGTGCCAGCAGCCCCGGGACAGCCTATGGCTACACCTTC. This gives the protein CASSPGTAYGYTF.

V usage is TRBV7-3 and J usage is TRBJ2-3; 8 nucleotides line up with TRBD1. This CDR3 spans 13 amino acids. Germline V lookup: CDR1 SGHTA, CDR2 FQGTGA. With V trimmed by 4 bases and J by 4 bases, 1 base remained unmatched. The CDR3 nucleotides are TGTGCCAGCAGCTCACAGGGGGCAGATACGCAGTATTTT. This translates into CASSSQGADTQYF.

The chain joins TRBV10-2 to TRBJ2-3; D is undetermined. Germline values: CDR1 WSHSY, CDR2 SAAADI. V was trimmed by 4 bases and J by 6 bases, leaving 14 bases between them. The CDR3 has 14 residues. The chain's CDR3 is CASSADLTGDTQYF. As DNA, the CDR3 is TGCGCCAGCAGTGCGGACCTTACCGGGGATACGCAGTATTTT.

The chain couples TRBV29-1 to TRBJ1-1; a weak D match, TRBD1 (5 bases). The CDR3 contains 14 residues. Trimming took 4 bases from V and 8 from J, leaving 20 bases between them. Germline CDR1 is SQVTM and CDR2 is ANQGSEA. CDR3 in DNA: TGCAGCGTTGTATTCCGCGGACACCCTTCCGAAGCTTTCTTT. Protein sequence: CSVVFRGHPSEAFF.

V is TRBV6-1 and J is TRBJ1-1; 8 bases are a match to TRBD1. Trimming cost V 9 bases and J 5 bases; bases outside gene matches: 8. The CDR3 totals 13 residues. Per the germline V gene, CDR1 is MNHNS and CDR2 is SASEGT. This chain's CDR3 is CASKRTGLTEAFF. The CDR3, as DNA: TGTGCCAGTAAGCGGACAGGGTTGACTGAAGCTTTCTTT.

Remarks on this clone: One end of the junction does not line up with germline, which may come from a read error. The CDR3 protein is CASSPAEGTLIF. The CDR3 bases are TGTGCCAGCTCACCTGCCGAAGGGACACTAATTTTT. This chain joins TRBV18 and TRBJ1-4; weak D call: TRBD1 (6 bases). This CDR3 has 12 residues. Germline V gene data show CDR1 as KGHSH and CDR2 as LQKENI. The full variable domain, with the rest looked up from reference TRBV18 and TRBJ1-4, is NAGVMQNPRHLVRRRGQEARLRCSPMKGHSHVYWYRQLPEEGLKFMVYLQKENIIDESGMPKERFSAEFPKEGPSILRIQQVVRGDSAAYFCASSPAEGTLIFGSGTQLSVL.

The gene calls are TRBV18 and TRBJ2-2; D possibly corresponds to TRBD1 (6 bases). This CDR3 is 18 amino acids long. The V end was cut by 6 bases, the J end by 0 bases, with 20 bases between. In germline, CDR1 is KGHSH, CDR2 LQKENI. CDR3 amino acids: CASSRLVTGSTNTGELFF. CDR3 nucleotides: TGTGCCAGCTCGCGACTCGTTACAGGGTCCACGAACACCGGGGAGCTGTTTTTT. The variable domain in full, with the rest retrieved from reference TRBV18 and TRBJ2-2, is NAGVMQNPRHLVRRRGQEARLRCSPMKGHSHVYWYRQLPEEGLKFMVYLQKENIIDESGMPKERFSAEFPKEGPSILRIQQVVRGDSAAYFCASSRLVTGSTNTGELFFGEGSRLTVL.

The chain couples TRBV30 to TRBJ2-3, with TRBD2 matching 10 bases. Per the germline V gene, CDR1 is GTSNPN and CDR2 is SVGIG (reference sequence). The J segment lost 5 bases and the V segment lost 2 bases, leaving 7 bases of the junction unmatched. This CDR3 region has 15 residues. This CDR3 reads CAWSLTSGIGDTQYF. CDR3 sequence (DNA): TGTGCCTGGAGTCTTACTAGCGGGATAGGAGATACGCAGTATTTT.

In the case of this clone: Its ends do not fully match the called genes, so a read error is possible. The rearrangement joins TRBV7-2 to TRBJ2-7, with 9 bases lining up with TRBD2. Germline lookup yields CDR1 SGHTA and CDR2 FQGNSA. This CDR3 spans 15 amino acids. The CDR3 nucleotides read TGTGCCAGCAGCCTAGCGGGATCGGCCCGATACGAGCAGTACTTC. Protein sequence: CASSLAGSARYEQYF.

On this clone itself: Relative to the germline gene, one junction end is altered; a read error may explain this. The chain has TRBV6-1 and TRBJ2-3, with D perhaps being TRBD1 or TRBD2 (5 bases each). This CDR3 has 15 amino acids. Germline V gene sequence: CDR1 MNHNS, CDR2 SASEGT. As DNA, the CDR3 is TGTGCCGGCAGTGAAAGCGGACACACAACAGATACGCAGTATTTT. Its protein product is CAGSESGHTTDTQYF.

V is TRBV6-6 and J is TRBJ2-1; 7 nucleotides agree with TRBD2. Germline values: CDR1 MNHNY, CDR2 SVGAGI (reference sequence). The CDR3 has 16 amino acids. V gave up 6 bases and J gave up 8 bases; unmatched junction bases: 16. CDR3 protein: CASSPTAGGSDHEQFF. The CDR3 nucleotides are TGTGCCAGCAGCCCAACGGCTGGCGGGAGTGACCATGAGCAGTTCTTC.